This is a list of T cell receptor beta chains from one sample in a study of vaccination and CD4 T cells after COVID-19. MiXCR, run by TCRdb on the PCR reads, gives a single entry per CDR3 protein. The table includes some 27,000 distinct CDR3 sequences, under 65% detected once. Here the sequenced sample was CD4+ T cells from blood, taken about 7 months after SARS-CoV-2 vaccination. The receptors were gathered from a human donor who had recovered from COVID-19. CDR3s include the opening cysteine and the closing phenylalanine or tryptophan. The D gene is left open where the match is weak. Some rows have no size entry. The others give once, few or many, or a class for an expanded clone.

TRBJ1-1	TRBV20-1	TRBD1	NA	TGCAGTGCTAGTAGGGGGCCCAACACTGAAGCTTTCTTT	CSASRGPNTEAFF
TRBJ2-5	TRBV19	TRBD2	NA	TGTGCCAGTAGTATGGGAAGCGGGGAAACCCAAGAGACCCAGTACTTC	CASSMGSGETQETQYF
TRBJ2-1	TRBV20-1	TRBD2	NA	TGCAGTGCTAGTGGTCAGCTAGCGGGAGCGGTTGAGCAGTTCTTC	CSASGQLAGAVEQFF
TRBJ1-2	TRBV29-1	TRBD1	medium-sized	TGCAGCGTTGAAGCGACAGGGAGGATCTATGGCTACACCTTC	CSVEATGRIYGYTF
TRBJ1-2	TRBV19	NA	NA	TGTGCCAGTAGTACAGGGGCCTCTAACTATGGCTACACCTTC	CASSTGASNYGYTF
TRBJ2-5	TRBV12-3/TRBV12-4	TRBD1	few	TGTGCCAGCCGCCGGACAGGACAAGAGACCCAGTACTTC	CASRRTGQETQYF
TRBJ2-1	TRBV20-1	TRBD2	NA	TGCAGTGCTAGTAGCGGGAGGGCTTCTGAGCAGTTCTTC	CSASSGRASEQFF
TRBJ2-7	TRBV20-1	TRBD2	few	TGCAGTGCTAGGGGATCTCCGGGACTAGCGGGCTACGAGCAGTACTTC	CSARGSPGLAGYEQYF
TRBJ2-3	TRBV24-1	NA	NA	TGTGCCACCATTAGCTCCCGGGGTGTCCGCGGATGCGGCACAGATACGCAGTATTTT	CATISSRGVRGCGTDTQYF
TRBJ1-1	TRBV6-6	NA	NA	TGTGCCAGCAGTGCGCAAACCGGGACCCTTGAAGCTTTCTTT	CASSAQTGTLEAFF
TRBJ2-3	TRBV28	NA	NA	TGTGCCAGCCTCCCTAGGGGGCGGGGTACAGATACGCAGTATTTT	CASLPRGRGTDTQYF
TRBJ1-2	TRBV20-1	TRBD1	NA	TGCAGTGCTAGGGTTCAGGGGGAAGGCTACACCTTC	CSARVQGEGYTF
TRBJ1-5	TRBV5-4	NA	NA	TGTGCCAGCAGCTTGGGTGGAGGGACCCCAGCTCAGCCCCAGCATTTT	CASSLGGGTPAQPQHF
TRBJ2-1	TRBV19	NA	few	TGTGCCAGTAGTATAGATCAGGGTCGGGACCACAATGAGCAGTTCTTC	CASSIDQGRDHNEQFF
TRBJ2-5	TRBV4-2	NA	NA	TGTGCCAGCAGCCAAGATGGAGGGACACAGAGGACCCAGTATTTC	CASSQDGGTQRTQYF
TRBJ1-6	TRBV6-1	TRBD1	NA	TGTGCCAGCAGAACCTTTGGACAGGGGAATTCACCCCTCCACTTT	CASRTFGQGNSPLHF
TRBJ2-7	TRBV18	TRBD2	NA	TGTGCCAGCTCACCTCTAGGGGAGACTAGCGGGAGGTATAGCTCCTACGAGCAGTACTTC	CASSPLGETSGRYSSYEQYF
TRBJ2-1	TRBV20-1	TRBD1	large	TGCAGTGCTAGGATGACAGGGGATGTTGGCAATGAGCAGTTCTTC	CSARMTGDVGNEQFF
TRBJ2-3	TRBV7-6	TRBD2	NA	TGTGCCAGCAGCTTAAGCCCCCTCGGGGCGGGAGAGGCAGATACGCAGTATTTT	CASSLSPLGAGEADTQYF
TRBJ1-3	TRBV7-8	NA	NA	TGTGCCAGCAGCTTAGACACACTCTCTGGAAACACCATATATTTT	CASSLDTLSGNTIYF
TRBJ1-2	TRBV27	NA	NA	TGTGCCAGCAGTTTACGTCTCTGGGGGAAGGGCTACACCTTC	CASSLRLWGKGYTF
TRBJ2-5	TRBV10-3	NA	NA	TGTGCCATCAGTGAGTCGGTGGGAGAGACCCAGTACTTC	CAISESVGETQYF
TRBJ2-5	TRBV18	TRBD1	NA	TGTGCCAGCTCACCCACGGGACAGGCCCCGGCTCTGTACTTC	CASSPTGQAPALYF
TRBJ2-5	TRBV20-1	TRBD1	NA	TGCAGTGGGACGAAAGGGGGCCAGGAGACCCAGTACTTC	CSGTKGGQETQYF
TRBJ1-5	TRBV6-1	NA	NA	TGTGCCAGCAGTGGACGGGGGGATGCGTCCAATCAGCCCCAGCATTTT	CASSGRGDASNQPQHF
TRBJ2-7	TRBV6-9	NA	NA	TGTGCCAGCAGCCCGGGGAAGGGCGAGCAGTACTTC	CASSPGKGEQYF
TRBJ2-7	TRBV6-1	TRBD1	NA	TGTGCCAGCAGTGAAGCTGGGACAGGGGGCTACGAGCAGTACTTC	CASSEAGTGGYEQYF
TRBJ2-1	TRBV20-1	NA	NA	TGCAGTGCTAGTGCGGTCGCGGCAGGGGGGAATGAGCAGTTCTTC	CSASAVAAGGNEQFF
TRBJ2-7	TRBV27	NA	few	TGTGCCAGCAGTTCAGCCCCGGGTTGGGGTGGAGAGCAGTACTTC	CASSSAPGWGGEQYF
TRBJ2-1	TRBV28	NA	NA	TGTGCCAGCAGTTTTCTCCAGCAAAGCGATGAGCAGTTCTTC	CASSFLQQSDEQFF
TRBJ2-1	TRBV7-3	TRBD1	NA	TGTGCCAGCAGCTTGGGACAGGGGAATGAGCAGTTCTTC	CASSLGQGNEQFF
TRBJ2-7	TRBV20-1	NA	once	TGCAGTGCTAAGGACAGTAACCCCTACGAGCAGTACTTC	CSAKDSNPYEQYF
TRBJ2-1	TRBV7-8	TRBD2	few	TGTGCCAGCAGCTTAGCTAGCGGGAGGGCCTACAATGAGCAGTTCTTC	CASSLASGRAYNEQFF
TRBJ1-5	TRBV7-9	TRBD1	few	TGTGCCAGCAGCCATACAGGGGGCGGAGGTCAGCCCCAGCATTTT	CASSHTGGGGQPQHF
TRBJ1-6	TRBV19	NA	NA	TGTGCCAGTCAGACAGTTAATTCACCCCTCCACTTT	CASQTVNSPLHF
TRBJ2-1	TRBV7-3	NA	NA	TGTGCCAGCAGCTTGACCCCTAGTAATGAGCAGTTCTTC	CASSLTPSNEQFF
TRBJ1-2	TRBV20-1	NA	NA	TGCAGTGCTGGGGGGAGAGCGGAGGCATATGGCTACACCTTC	CSAGGRAEAYGYTF
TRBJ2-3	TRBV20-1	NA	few	TGCAGTGCTAGAGCAGCTCAGGGGAGCACAGATACGCAGTATTTT	CSARAAQGSTDTQYF
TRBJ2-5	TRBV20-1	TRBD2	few	TGCAGTGCTAGCGGAGCGGGAGCGAATGTCCAAGAGACCCAGTACTTC	CSASGAGANVQETQYF
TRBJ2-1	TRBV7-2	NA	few	TGTGCCAGCAGCTTAGGACCAGCGCAGTACAATGAGCAGTTCTTC	CASSLGPAQYNEQFF
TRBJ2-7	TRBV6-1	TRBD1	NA	TGTGCCAGCAATGGGGGACAGGGGAGCTCCTACGAGCAGTACTTC	CASNGGQGSSYEQYF
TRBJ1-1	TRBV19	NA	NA	TGTGCCAGTAGTACCGCCGGTTGGAGGCCTCTGGAAGCTTTCTTT	CASSTAGWRPLEAFF
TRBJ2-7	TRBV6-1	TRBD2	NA	TGTGCCAGCAGAGGGACTAGCGGGAGGGCCATCCCATCGAAGCAGTACTTC	CASRGTSGRAIPSKQYF
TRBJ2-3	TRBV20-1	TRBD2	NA	TGCAGTGCTCCTCCGGGACTAGGATCGCGGGGAGATACGCAGTATTTT	CSAPPGLGSRGDTQYF
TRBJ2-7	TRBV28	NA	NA	TGTGCCAGCAGTTTAGTAGGGGCCTACGAGCAGTACTTC	CASSLVGAYEQYF
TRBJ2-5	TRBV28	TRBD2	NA	TGTGCCAGCAGTGAACCCTCGCGGGGGGGAGAGACCCAGTACTTC	CASSEPSRGGETQYF
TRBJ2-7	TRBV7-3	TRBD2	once	TGTGCCAGCAGCCCTGGCCTAGCGGGAGGGGCCGAGCAGTACTTC	CASSPGLAGGAEQYF
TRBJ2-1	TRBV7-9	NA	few	TGTGCCAGCAGCCGGGACTCGGGGGAGCAGTTCTTC	CASSRDSGEQFF